This T cell receptor (beta chain) was identified in a study of early T cells in non-severe SARS-CoV-2 infection. Study overall: Sequenced bulk RNA came from whole blood that was unsorted, and chains were unpaired.

Individual cDNA molecules received unique molecular identifiers. TCRdb independently ran MiXCR on the 5' RACE reads; one entry per CDR3 protein. The sample carries roughly 54,000 distinct CDR3 sequences, roughly 12% recorded once. This clonotype was seen many times. What it binds is unknown. Points from the study as a whole: Matching results from VDJdb favored anti-spike CD8 responses, leaving private and CD4 specificities undetected.

Between the trimmed V and J ends, which lost 4 bases and 4 bases, there was a span of 14 bases. Germline loops: CDR1 SGHRS, CDR2 YFSETQ. This CDR3 is 14 amino acids long. Sequenced sample: whole blood. This chain uses TRBV5-1 with TRBJ1-1, with a possible D match to TRBD1 (6 bases). The origin of this receptor is an adult who was a healthcare worker with PCR-confirmed SARS-CoV-2 infection or an uninfected control (not recorded which). The CDR3 bases are TGCGCCAGCAGCCAGAGGGGGGTGACCACTGAAGCTTTCTTT. Protein: CASSQRGVTTEAFF.